This TCR beta chain emerged from a study of blood T cell repertoires in COVID-19. V lost 4 bases to trimming and J lost 3 bases; unmatched junction nucleotides: 15. Germline V gene data show CDR1 as SEHNR and CDR2 as FQNEAQ (reference sequence). There are 19 residues in the CDR3. Sequencing was performed with immunoSEQ multiplex PCR; in TCRdb, only in-frame clones are kept and a portion is missing. The repertoire consists of approximately 80,000 clones, with 90% occurring once and the leading ten covering under 1.1%. The rearrangement links TRBV7-9 to TRBJ2-1; 10 bases map to TRBD1. This sequence was found in a woman aged 45-65 years in a cohort sampled during active COVID-19. The sequencing sample was made of peripheral blood. This CDR3 reads CASSYSGTGAVRNYNEQFF. The CDR3 DNA reads as TGTGCCAGCAGCTACTCCGGGACAGGGGCCGTAAGGAACTACAATGAGCAGTTCTTC.